This T cell receptor (beta chain) was obtained from a study of shared clonotypes between healthy human individuals. About the study: Donor ages ranged 18 to 49 years: a couple of women, a few men.

Points from the study as a whole: Approximately 4.6% of naive CD4 clonotypes were common to several donors.

V dropped 1 base and J dropped 8 bases, with 8 bases sitting between them. Germline CDR1 MNHNS, CDR2 SASEGT. This CDR3 has 12 amino acids. The study ran the assay at deep level. The assay was immunoSEQ multiplex PCR, and TCRdb's table has in-frame clones only and misses some. The sample carries approximately 2.3 million clones, more than 80% recorded once. To note about this clone: The antigen remains unidentified.

Sequenced input: naive CD4+ T cells from PBMCs. Subset here: CD45RA+ positively selected. The receptor comes from a man younger than 35 in good health. Some clones in this sample may be carry-over from other donors' samples. The rearrangement joins TRBV6-1 to TRBJ1-2; D gene ambiguous. CDR3 region: CASSEGPGGYTF. DNA for the CDR3: TGTGCCAGCAGTGAAGGCCCAGGCGGCTACACCTTC.